Below, 20 T cell receptor beta chains from the same sample are listed, as sequenced in a study of human T cells and chemical hapten exposure. Described time point: pre-sensitization, week 0. Treatment here: therapeutic diphenylcyclopropenone sensitization with weekly scalp DPC. TCRdb reanalysed the RACE reads using MiXCR and keeps one entry per CDR3 protein. This sample carries 280,000 or so distinct CDR3 sequences, approximately 8% of them seen once, and the ten largest clones take 1.2%. The sequencing here drew on whole blood, taken in connection with sensitization to the hapten diphenylcyclopropenone (DPC). The source is a man aged 18 to 35 with alopecia areata. Some clones in this sample may be carry-over from other donors' samples.

The CDR3 spells CASGFMDRGRNSPLHF. CDR3 in DNA: TGTGCTAGTGGTTTCATGGACAGGGGACGAAATTCACCCCTCCACTTT. The rearrangement joins TRBV12-5 to TRBJ1-6, with TRBD1 identical over 9 bases. CDR1 is LGHNT, CDR2 FRNRAP, per germline. The CDR3 is 16 amino acids. V was pared by 3 bases and J by 7 bases, with 7 bases of the junction left unmatched.

In its sample, this clonotype was seen a few times. The V and J genes are TRBV7-3 and TRBJ2-1; TRBD1 might be the D (5 bases). The germline V and J ends were trimmed by 2 bases and 8 bases, with 10 bases remaining between them. CDR1 is SGHTA and CDR2 is FQGTGA in the germline V gene. This CDR3 contains 13 residues. The CDR3 sequence: CASSLFQGDEQFF. CDR3 bases: TGTGCCAGCAGCTTATTTCAGGGCGATGAGCAGTTCTTC.

At least ten counts were recorded for this clonotype. CDR3 nucleotides: TGCGCCAGCAGCCTTCAGGGACGGATGACAGATACGCAGTATTTT. Protein: CASSLQGRMTDTQYF. This chain connects TRBV5-1 to TRBJ2-3; TRBD1 or TRBD2 may be the D gene (5 bases each). V was cut by 4 bases and J by 3 bases, with 15 bases left in between. Germline lookup yields CDR1 SGHRS and CDR2 YFSETQ. CDR3 size: 15 residues.

This clonotype appeared a few times. The chain couples TRBV4-1 to TRBJ1-5; weak D call: TRBD1 (5 bases). Germline CDR1 is MGHRA and CDR2 is YSYEKL. The CDR3 is 15 residues long. V lost 4 bases and J 2 bases, leaving 12 bases between the germline ends. In DNA, the CDR3 is TGCGCCAGCAGCCCGACAGATTCTGGCAATCAGCCCCAGCATTTT. Translation gives CASSPTDSGNQPQHF.

Ten or more counts support this clonotype. The gene calls are TRBV20-1 and TRBJ1-6; weak D call: TRBD1 (5 bases). The CDR3 contains 15 residues. Germline V gives CDR1 DFQATT, CDR2 SNEGSKA (reference sequence). CDR3 residues: CCPVGGGSYNSPLHF. DNA for the CDR3: TGCTGCCCGGTGGGGGGAGGTTCCTATAATTCACCCCTCCACTTT.

The chain links TRBV6-6 to TRBJ1-2; 10 bases are shared with TRBD1. V gave up 8 bases and J gave up 3 bases; unmatched junction bases: 12. The CDR3 consists of 16 residues. Germline loops: CDR1 MNHNY, CDR2 SVGAGI (reference sequence). The CDR3 DNA follows: TGTGCCAGCGCCGACAGGGGGCAAAGGAAGGACTATGGCTACACCTTC. Its protein is CASADRGQRKDYGYTF.

This clonotype has a count of ten or more. This rearrangement joins TRBV7-2 to TRBJ1-5; 7 positions agree with TRBD1. The length of the CDR3 is 17 residues. Germline CDR1 SGHTA, CDR2 FQGNSA. With 3 bases clipped from V and 7 bases from J, the junction kept 15 bases outside the gene matches. The CDR3 region has the DNA TGTGCCAGCAGCTTCATTGGAAAGACAGGGAGGGAACAGCCCCAGCATTTT. This codes for CASSFIGKTGREQPQHF.

The rearrangement uses TRBV3-1 and TRBJ2-4; D is unresolved. CDR1 and CDR2 (germline): LGHDT, YNNKEL (reference sequence). V lost 3 bases and J 0 bases, leaving 3 bases between the germline ends. The CDR3 covers 13 residues. The CDR3 sequence is CASSQVAKNIQYF. Written as DNA, the CDR3 is TGTGCCAGCAGCCAGGTAGCCAAAAACATTCAGTACTTC.

J is TRBJ2-1 and V is TRBV10-3; no definite D call. Germline-derived CDR1 and CDR2 are ENHRY and SYGVKD. With 0 bases removed from V and 9 bases from J, the gap between germline ends came to 6 bases. CDR3 length equals 12 residues. The CDR3 spells CAISESPGEQFF. The DNA for the CDR3 is TGTGCCATCAGTGAGTCTCCGGGTGAGCAGTTCTTC.

The rearrangement uses TRBV27 and TRBJ1-1, with D possibly matching TRBD1 (5 bases). This CDR3 spans 12 amino acids. V lost 8 bases, J lost 7 bases, and 14 bases lay in between. Germline values: CDR1 MNHEY, CDR2 SMNVEV (reference sequence). The DNA of the CDR3 is TGTGCCAGCCGGAAGGGGTGGGATGAAGCTTTCTTT. Translated, it gives CASRKGWDEAFF.

This clonotype turned up a few times. The chain recombines TRBV28 with TRBJ1-1; the D gene is possibly TRBD1 (5 bases). Trimming took off 4 bases at V and 7 bases at J, with 13 bases between the two ends. In germline, CDR1 is MDHEN, CDR2 SYDVKM. The CDR3 contains 13 residues. The CDR3 bases are TGTGCCAGCAGTTCTAGCAGGGAGCGTGAAGCTTTCTTT. Encoded protein: CASSSSREREAFF.

This clonotype appeared many times. The gene calls are TRBV5-1 and TRBJ1-1; 9 positions agree with TRBD1. Germline V gene data show CDR1 as SGHRS and CDR2 as YFSETQ. The CDR3 is 14 residues long. The ends lost 6 bases at V and 4 bases at J; junction bases unmatched: 7. DNA for the CDR3: TGCGCCAGCATCTCGGACAGGGGAGGCACTGAAGCTTTCTTT. Protein product: CASISDRGGTEAFF.

This clonotype was found many times. The V call is TRBV25-1, the J call TRBJ2-3, with 12 nucleotides matching TRBD1. In germline, CDR1 is MGHDK, CDR2 SYGVNS. CDR3 length: 16 amino acids. Unmatched junction bases numbered 7, after V lost 3 bases and J lost 6 bases. CDR3 sequence reads: CASSDRDRGPGDTQYF. CDR3 coding DNA: TGTGCCAGCAGTGATAGGGACAGGGGGCCTGGCGATACGCAGTATTTT.

This sequence joins TRBV14 and TRBJ1-2; D uncertain. The germline V and J ends were trimmed by 4 bases and 8 bases, with 11 bases remaining between them. There are 12 residues in the CDR3. The germline CDR1 and CDR2 sequences are SGHDN and FVKESK. The CDR3 spells CASSLEGTGYTF. As DNA, the CDR3 is TGTGCCAGCAGCCTTGAAGGAACGGGCTACACCTTC.

V gene TRBV20-1 combines with J gene TRBJ2-1; 9 nucleotides align to TRBD1. Germline CDR1 reads DFQATT; CDR2 reads SNEGSKA (reference sequence). The CDR3 extends over 18 amino acids. The junction had 18 bases not matched to a gene; V was cut back by 2 bases and J by 7 bases. This CDR3 reads CSARQARTTGGARNEQFF. The CDR3 DNA sequence: TGCAGTGCTAGACAAGCCCGAACAACAGGGGGCGCCAGGAATGAGCAGTTCTTC.

The V call is TRBV14, the J call TRBJ1-6, with D maybe TRBD1 (6 bases). CDR1 is SGHDN and CDR2 is FVKESK in the germline V gene. Trimming removed 4 bases at V and 4 bases at J, with 14 bases between. The CDR3 extends over 16 amino acids. The CDR3 region has the DNA TGTGCCAGCAGCCCATCCGCCGGACAGTATAATTCACCCCTCCACTTT. Translated, it gives CASSPSAGQYNSPLHF.

This clonotype was recorded at least ten times. The chain uses TRBV28 and TRBJ2-1, with a possible D match to TRBD1 (6 bases). CDR1 is MDHEN and CDR2 is SYDVKM in the germline V gene. There are 17 residues in the CDR3. Trimming took 5 bases from V and 0 from J, leaving 17 bases between them. The CDR3 is CASSKYHRVGSYNEQFF. The DNA for the CDR3 is TGTGCCAGCAGTAAATATCACAGGGTAGGCTCCTACAATGAGCAGTTCTTC.

This clonotype came up many times. The gene calls are TRBV20-1 and TRBJ1-4, with D unresolved. CDR1 is DFQATT and CDR2 is SNEGSKA in the germline V gene (reference sequence). Trimming cost V 4 bases and J 8 bases, with 8 bases left between them. The length of the CDR3 is 11 residues. The CDR3 nucleotides are TGCAGTGCTAAACGGAGAGAAAAACTGTTTTTT. Protein: CSAKRREKLFF.

This clonotype has a count of ten or more. The chain uses TRBV6-5 and TRBJ1-1; tentatively, D is TRBD1 (6 bases). Per germline, CDR1 MNHEY and CDR2 SVGAGI. Trimming took 0 bases from V and 8 from J, leaving 10 bases between them. The CDR3 loop spans 13 amino acids. CDR3 sequence: CASSYSGTSEAFF. The CDR3 DNA reads TGTGCCAGCAGTTACTCCGGGACATCCGAAGCTTTCTTT.

This clonotype was seen a handful of times. J is TRBJ2-3 and V is TRBV7-9, with D perhaps TRBD1 (5 bases). Germline V gene lookup returns CDR1 SEHNR and CDR2 FQNEAQ (reference sequence). The CDR3 spans 16 residues. V was clipped by 1 base and J by 0 bases, with 11 bases between them. The CDR3 is CASSLGRTPSTDTQYF. CDR3 coding DNA: TGTGCCAGCAGCTTAGGCCGGACACCTAGCACAGATACGCAGTATTTT.